Each of the 5 T cell receptor beta chains below was sequenced from the same sample in a study of blood T cells in healthy people across ages. With a J-beta primer mix and a sample-barcoded 5' primer, a second PCR ran about 7 to 11 cycles. In TCRdb, the 5' RACE reads were re-called with MiXCR into one record per CDR3 protein. This sample has fewer than 1.5 million distinct CDR3 sequences; 35% to 45% occur once, and the top ten carry roughly 8.2%. Material: blood. The receptors derive from a woman aged 18-35 years in good health.

DNA for the CDR3: TGTGCCAGCAGTCCGGGACACCTCGTCGACGAGCAGTACTTC. Protein product: CASSPGHLVDEQYF. The chain links TRBV12-3 or TRBV12-4 to TRBJ2-7; maybe TRBD1 (6 bases). This CDR3 has 14 amino acids. Trimming shortened V by 5 bases and J by 5 bases, and 16 bases separated the two germline ends.

The chain employs TRBV5-1 and TRBJ2-1; 7 bases match TRBD2. J was trimmed by 10 bases and V by 7 bases; bases with no gene match: 2. Germline CDR1 SGHRS, CDR2 YFSETQ. The CDR3 has 10 residues. The CDR3 DNA follows: TGCGCCAGCGAAGCGGGAGAGCAGTTCTTC. Translating gives CASEAGEQFF.

Here the CDR3 reads CSAREGLAGRYNEQFF. The CDR3 nucleotides are TGCAGTGCTAGAGAGGGACTAGCGGGGAGGTACAATGAGCAGTTCTTC. The chain joins TRBV20-1 to TRBJ2-1, with 13 bases that match TRBD2. The germline gives CDR1 DFQATT, CDR2 SNEGSKA (reference sequence). The CDR3 has 16 residues. Germline trimming cut 0 bases from V and 4 bases from J; bases unmatched to any gene: 3.

The chain recombines TRBV20-1 with TRBJ1-6; 11 nucleotides line up with TRBD1. Germline CDR1 DFQATT, CDR2 SNEGSKA (reference sequence). CDR3 size: 17 residues. V was pared by 3 bases and J by 5 bases, with 9 bases of the junction left unmatched. The CDR3 nucleotides are TGCAGTGCTAGTACGACCGGGACAGGGGGGAATAATTCACCCCTCCACTTT. Translation gives CSASTTGTGGNNSPLHF.

The gene calls are TRBV18 and TRBJ2-3; D is tentatively TRBD1 or TRBD2 (5 bases each). The germline V gene has CDR1 KGHSH and CDR2 LQKENI. The V and J ends lost 6 bases and 1 base respectively, with 14 bases between them. The CDR3 covers 15 residues. The CDR3 DNA is TGTGCCAGCTCCCGATCCCAGGGACGCACAGATACGCAGTATTTT. Protein product: CASSRSQGRTDTQYF.